This record looks at one TCR beta chain sequence and its context. This entry comes from a study of blood T cell repertoires in COVID-19. Study at large: The samples span acute and convalescent COVID-19 from the United States, Italy and Spain.

Between the trimmed V and J ends, which lost 1 base and 5 bases, there was a span of 11 bases. This CDR3 is built from 15 residues. Germline V CDR1 and CDR2: LGHDT, YNNKEL (reference sequence). Per the original methods: Amplifying reference gene primers gave estimates of nucleated cell counts. The assay was immunoSEQ multiplex PCR, and TCRdb's table has in-frame clones only and misses some. V and J calls plus clone size are reproduced from that table; the DNA served to infer D and trimming. Among under 200,000 clones listed, around 83% were seen once. The chain uses TRBV3-1 (or the pseudogene TRBV3-2) and TRBJ2-2, with a possible D match to TRBD2 (7 bases). The source of this sequence is a human donor in a cohort sampled during active COVID-19. The material sequenced was peripheral blood. This CDR3 reads CASSQVGGGTGELFF. The CDR3 nucleotides are TGTGCCAGCAGCCAAGTAGGGGGAGGGACCGGGGAGCTGTTTTTT.